Shown below are 17 T cell receptor beta chains from a single sample sequenced in a study of PD-L1 blockade in urothelial cancer. Time point denoted: pretreatment peripheral blood. Clones were sequenced by immunoSEQ multiplex PCR, and TCRdb holds only the in-frame ones, with some missing. The table lists more than 85,000 clones, around 90% of them singletons, with approximately 2% in the top ten. The starting material was PBMCs, obtained around atezolizumab (anti-PD-L1) treatment. Receptors originate from a man aged 60 to 75 with urothelial cancer.

The chain joins TRBV10-3 to TRBJ2-1; 13 bases match TRBD2. Germline V gene sequence: CDR1 ENHRY, CDR2 SYGVKD. This CDR3 region has 17 residues. Unmatched junction bases numbered 7, after V lost 4 bases and J lost 4 bases. CDR3 DNA sequence: TGTGCCATCAGTGGAACCGGGACTAGCGGGGCTTACAATGAGCAGTTCTTC. As protein: CAISGTGTSGAYNEQFF.

CDR3 in amino acids: CASSLYAPQGTIYF. Written as DNA, the CDR3 is TGTGCCAGCAGCTTATACGCCCCGCAGGGCACCATATATTTT. This chain connects TRBV7-9 to TRBJ1-3; D may be TRBD1 (5 bases). Germline loops: CDR1 SEHNR, CDR2 FQNEAQ (reference sequence). V shed 2 bases and J shed 9 bases, with 14 bases lying between them. The CDR3 has 14 amino acids.

There are a few counts of this clone. The chain links TRBV6-5 to TRBJ1-6; 7 bases match TRBD1. The V segment lost 6 bases and the J segment 6 bases; nucleotides outside the gene matches: 5. Germline V gene data show CDR1 as MNHEY and CDR2 as SVGAGI. The CDR3 consists of 14 residues. The CDR3 DNA reads TGTGCCAGCAGAGAAGGGGGCCTTAATTCACCCCTCCACTTT. It codes for CASREGGLNSPLHF.

V gene TRBV5-1 combines with J gene TRBJ2-4; no definite D call. CDR3 length equals 17 residues. Germline CDR1 is SGHRS and CDR2 is YFSETQ. V gave up 3 bases and J gave up 3 bases, with 19 bases separating them. The CDR3 here is CASSSSLSFQDKNIQYF. For the CDR3, the DNA is TGCGCCAGCAGCTCCTCCCTGAGCTTCCAGGACAAAAACATTCAGTACTTC.

The chain joins TRBV5-1 to TRBJ1-3; possible D gene TRBD1, 5 bases. Germline CDR1 SGHRS, CDR2 YFSETQ. The CDR3 loop spans 14 amino acids. V lost 4 bases, J lost 0 bases, and 8 bases lay in between. CDR3 sequence (DNA): TGCGCCAGCAGCCCCCAGGGCTCTGGAAACACCATATATTTT. This codes for CASSPQGSGNTIYF. The whole variable domain, filled in from reference TRBV5-1 and TRBJ1-3, reads KAGVTQTPRYLIKTRGQQVTLSCSPISGHRSVSWYQQTPGQGLQFLFEYFSETQRNKGNFPGRFSGRQFSNSRSEMNVSTLELGDSALYLCASSPQGSGNTIYFGEGSWLTVV.

The V and J genes are TRBV7-6 and TRBJ1-1; D is ambiguous. CDR3 length: 13 amino acids. Germline V gene sequence: CDR1 SGHVS, CDR2 FNYEAQ. V was clipped by 7 bases and J by 4 bases, with 13 bases between them. This CDR3 is CASIPYPGTEAFF. The CDR3 DNA sequence: TGTGCCAGCATCCCGTACCCCGGCACTGAAGCTTTCTTT.

CDR3: CASSLGGGGTEAFF. The CDR3, as DNA: TGTGCCAGCAGCTTGGGGGGGGGCGGCACTGAAGCTTTCTTT. The chain carries TRBV7-9 and TRBJ1-1, with D possibly TRBD1 on 6 matching bases. This CDR3 has 14 residues. Germline CDR1 SEHNR, CDR2 FQNEAQ (reference sequence). V dropped 3 bases and J dropped 4 bases, with 12 bases sitting between them.

CDR3 in amino acids: CASSLSGGPADTQYF. Here the CDR3 DNA reads TGTGCCAGCAGCTTAAGTGGGGGCCCCGCAGATACGCAGTATTTT. The chain carries TRBV7-3 and TRBJ2-3, with a possible D match to TRBD1 (6 bases). The CDR3 is 15 amino acids. The V gene lost 1 base and the J gene lost 4 bases, with 12 bases spanning the gap. CDR1 and CDR2 from the germline V gene are SGHTA and FQGTGA.

Many counts were recorded for this clone. The V and J genes are TRBV30 and TRBJ1-5; TRBD1 matches at 9 bases. This CDR3 is built from 16 residues. Germline V gene lookup returns CDR1 GTSNPN and CDR2 SVGIG (reference sequence). V lost 6 bases to trimming and J lost 5 bases; unmatched junction nucleotides: 14. The CDR3 sequence: CACSQPGTGLYQPQHF. The CDR3 nucleotides read TGTGCCTGTTCCCAACCAGGGACAGGGCTTTATCAGCCCCAGCATTTT.

The CDR3, as DNA: TGTGCCAGCAAGAGGGAGGAGACCCAGTACTTC. This encodes CASKREETQYF. The chain employs TRBV28 and TRBJ2-5; tentative D call: TRBD2 (5 bases). CDR3 length: 11 residues. V was clipped by 7 bases and J by 5 bases, with 8 bases between them. Germline values: CDR1 MDHEN, CDR2 SYDVKM.

This chain joins TRBV7-9 and TRBJ2-5, with TRBD2 as a possible D gene (5 bases). CDR1 is SEHNR and CDR2 is FQNEAQ in the germline V gene (reference sequence). Between the trimmed V and J ends, which lost 3 bases and 0 bases, there was a span of 8 bases. This CDR3 is 14 amino acids long. The CDR3 spells CASSLREYQETQYF. CDR3 bases: TGTGCCAGCAGCTTGAGGGAGTACCAAGAGACCCAGTACTTC. Looking up the rest from reference TRBV7-9 and TRBJ2-5 gives the full variable domain: DTGVSQNPRHKITKRGQNVTFRCDPISEHNRLYWYRQTLGQGPEFLTYFQNEAQLEKSRLLSDRFSAERPKGSFSTLEIQRTEQGDSAMYLCASSLREYQETQYFGPGTRLLVL.

This sequence joins TRBV19 and TRBJ2-7, with D uncertain. The CDR3 totals 13 residues. CDR1 LNHDA and CDR2 SQIVND come from the germline V gene (reference sequence). V lost 4 bases and J lost 4, with 11 bases in between. CDR3 region: CASSKSRFYEQYF. CDR3 nucleotides: TGTGCCAGTAGTAAGTCCCGGTTTTACGAGCAGTACTTC. Variable domain in full (rest from reference TRBV19 and TRBJ2-7): DGGITQSPKYLFRKEGQNVTLSCEQNLNHDAMYWYRQDPGQGLRLIYYSQIVNDFQKGDIAEGYSVSREKKESFPLTVTSAQKNPTAFYLCASSKSRFYEQYFGPGTRLTVT.

V and J are TRBV14 and TRBJ2-5; D is undetermined. The CDR3 is made up of 15 amino acids. The germline CDR1 and CDR2 sequences are SGHDN and FVKESK. The V gene lost 4 bases and the J gene lost 0 bases, with 12 bases spanning the gap. CDR3 protein: CASSLDMRYQETQYF. In nucleotides, the CDR3 is TGTGCCAGCAGCCTAGATATGAGGTACCAAGAGACCCAGTACTTC.

The chain joins TRBV4-1 to TRBJ2-3; 7 nucleotides line up with TRBD2. CDR3 length: 19 residues. Germline lookup yields CDR1 MGHRA and CDR2 YSYEKL. V was pared by 5 bases and J by 0 bases, with 17 bases of the junction left unmatched. CDR3 DNA sequence: TGCGCCAGCAGCGACGGCTGGCCTAGCGGTCTGGGAAGCACAGATACGCAGTATTTT. Translation: CASSDGWPSGLGSTDTQYF.

This rearrangement joins TRBV10-3 to TRBJ2-1; possible D gene TRBD2, 7 bases. This CDR3 has 15 amino acids. Germline V CDR1 and CDR2: ENHRY, SYGVKD. V gave up 6 bases and J gave up 8 bases, with 20 bases separating them. The chain's CDR3 is CAIREGGAFLDEQFF. In DNA, the CDR3 is TGTGCCATCAGGGAGGGGGGGGCCTTCTTGGATGAGCAGTTCTTC.

This clone came up a few times. The V and J genes are TRBV10-3 and TRBJ2-1; 8 nucleotides match TRBD2. The CDR3 covers 15 residues. Looked up from germline, CDR1 is ENHRY and CDR2 is SYGVKD. The junction had 4 bases not matched to a gene; V was cut back by 6 bases and J by 0 bases. CDR3 region: CAISPGGDSYNEQFF. In nucleotides, the CDR3 is TGTGCCATCAGCCCCGGGGGGGACTCCTACAATGAGCAGTTCTTC.

The chain uses TRBV12-5 and TRBJ2-7; 9 bases are a match to TRBD1. V shed 6 bases, J shed 0 bases, and the junction held 6 bases outside the gene matches. Per germline, CDR1 LGHNT and CDR2 FRNRAP. The CDR3 extends over 15 amino acids. The CDR3 DNA sequence: TGTGCTAGTGGCCCCCCGGGACAGGGCTCCTACGAGCAGTACTTC. Translating gives CASGPPGQGSYEQYF.